The 25 T cell receptor beta chains reported below all come from one sample, sequenced in a study of blood T cell repertoires in COVID-19. Assay: immunoSEQ multiplex PCR; the TCRdb copy retains only in-frame clones and omits some. The data contain fewer than 300,000 clones, 75% to 90% of them singletons. The sample taken for sequencing was PBMCs or T cells enriched from blood (not recorded which). Receptors were obtained from a man aged 35 to 55 who had recovered from COVID-19.

The V and J genes are TRBV6-5 and TRBJ2-1, with no clear D. The V gene lost 8 bases and the J gene lost 5 bases, with 16 bases spanning the gap. The germline V gene encodes CDR1 MNHEY and CDR2 SVGAGI. The CDR3 is made up of 14 amino acids. CDR3 sequence (DNA): TGTGCCAGCTCCCTAGATCTAAAGGACAATGAGCAGTTCTTC. Amino acids: CASSLDLKDNEQFF.

This clone was seen just once. This chain links TRBV19 with TRBJ2-7; D ambiguous. CDR3 length: 14 amino acids. V gave up 0 bases and J gave up 3 bases, with 9 bases separating them. The germline V gene has CDR1 LNHDA and CDR2 SQIVND (reference sequence). CDR3 in DNA: TGTGCCAGTAGTATAGAGGTCGTCGGCTACGAGCAGTACTTC. Protein product: CASSIEVVGYEQYF.

This chain joins TRBV7-9 and TRBJ2-3, with 8 bases identical to TRBD2. Trimming at V came to 3 bases and at J to 6 bases, leaving 5 bases not matched to a gene. Germline-derived CDR1 and CDR2 are SEHNR and FQNEAQ (reference sequence). The CDR3 sequence is 14 residues long. The CDR3 reads CASSFPRTSDTQYF. The DNA for the CDR3 is TGTGCCAGCAGCTTCCCTAGGACTAGCGATACGCAGTATTTT.

The J gene is TRBJ2-5, the V gene TRBV7-9; 10 bases match TRBD2. Germline lookup yields CDR1 SEHNR and CDR2 FQNEAQ (reference sequence). This CDR3 comprises 15 residues. The trim removed 4 bases at V and 4 bases at J, leaving 6 bases unmatched. CDR3 amino acids: CASSSSGGLLETQYF. The CDR3 coding sequence is TGTGCCAGCAGCTCTAGCGGGGGTCTTTTAGAGACCCAGTACTTC.

About this clone: Other DNA variants within this sample encode the same CDR3. This chain joins TRBV5-5 and TRBJ1-2; the D is unclear. Per the germline V gene, CDR1 is SGHKS and CDR2 is YYEKEE (reference sequence). The CDR3 runs 12 residues. The V end was cut by 0 bases, the J end by 6 bases, with 6 bases between. The CDR3 protein is CASSLGGNGYTF. As DNA, the CDR3 is TGTGCCAGCAGCTTGGGAGGAAATGGCTACACCTTC.

The chain recombines TRBV7-6 with TRBJ2-7, with TRBD1 matching over 8 bases. This CDR3 is 14 amino acids long. V gave up 1 base and J gave up 3 bases; unmatched junction bases: 2. Germline lookup yields CDR1 SGHVS and CDR2 FNYEAQ. CDR3 DNA sequence: TGTGCCAGCAGCTTAGAGACAGGGGACTACGAGCAGTACTTC. This codes for CASSLETGDYEQYF.

The V and J genes are TRBV5-4 and TRBJ2-3; the D is unclear. V was cut by 1 base and J by 0 bases, with 9 bases left in between. The CDR3 loop spans 15 amino acids. Per germline, CDR1 SGHNT and CDR2 YYREEE (reference sequence). The CDR3 loop is CASSLSSFSTDTQYF. Here the CDR3 DNA reads TGTGCCAGCAGCTTGAGCTCTTTTAGCACAGATACGCAGTATTTT.

The V call is TRBV4-2, the J call TRBJ1-5; the match to TRBD1 covers 11 bases. Losses at the gene ends were 1 base for V and 0 bases for J; bases not matched to a gene: 8. This CDR3 spans 19 amino acids. The germline V gene has CDR1 LGHNA and CDR2 YNFKEQ. The CDR3 region is CASSQGGTGGTYSNQPQHF. The CDR3 DNA follows: TGTGCCAGCAGCCAAGGGGGGACAGGGGGAACTTATAGCAATCAGCCCCAGCATTTT.

The V gene is TRBV11-1, the J gene TRBJ2-7, with TRBD1 matching 7 bases. The V and J ends lost 2 bases and 4 bases, in that order; junction bases with no gene match: 5. This CDR3 is 14 amino acids long. Per the germline V gene, CDR1 is SGHAT and CDR2 is FQDESV (reference sequence). The CDR3 loop is CASSLSQGEYEQYF. As DNA, the CDR3 is TGTGCCAGCAGCTTATCTCAGGGGGAGTACGAGCAGTACTTC.

The chain employs TRBV5-6 and TRBJ2-7, with 10 bases aligning to TRBD2. The germline gives CDR1 SGHDT, CDR2 YYEEEE. CDR3 length equals 17 residues. With 2 bases clipped from V and 0 bases from J, the junction kept 8 bases outside the gene matches. The CDR3 DNA is TGTGCCAGCAGCTTTTTAGGACTAGCGGATAACTCCTACGAGCAGTACTTC. Its translation is CASSFLGLADNSYEQYF.

The chain recombines TRBV7-8 with TRBJ1-1, with 9 bases matching TRBD1. In germline, CDR1 is SGHVS, CDR2 FQNEAQ. After removal of 3 bases from V and 4 bases from J, the junction contained 9 bases not matched to a gene. CDR3 length: 16 residues. The CDR3, as DNA: TGTGCCAGCAGCTTGCTACAGGGGGCGCGTCGCACTGAAGCTTTCTTT. Protein product: CASSLLQGARRTEAFF.

V usage is TRBV28 and J usage is TRBJ1-1, with D possibly TRBD1 on 5 matching bases. The CDR3 spans 13 residues. V was pared by 7 bases and J by 2 bases, with 11 bases between. Germline V gene lookup returns CDR1 MDHEN and CDR2 SYDVKM. CDR3 region: CASNLQVNTEAFF. CDR3 coding DNA: TGTGCCAGCAATCTACAGGTAAACACTGAAGCTTTCTTT.

The chain combines TRBV11-3 with TRBJ2-1, with 10 bases fitting TRBD2. V dropped 5 bases and J dropped 7; count of bases not matched to a gene: 8. From germline, CDR1 is SGHNT and CDR2 YENEEA. This CDR3 has 15 residues. The CDR3 nucleotides read TGTGCCAGCAGCCCAGGGTCTAGCGGGGGAAATGAGCAGTTCTTC. Its translation: CASSPGSSGGNEQFF. The full variable domain, in which reference TRBV11-3 and TRBJ2-1 provide the parts outside the CDR3, is EAGVVQSPRYKIIEKKQPVAFWCNPISGHNTLYWYLQNLGQGPELLIRYENEEAVDDSQLPKDRFSAERLKGVDSTLKIQPAELGDSAVYLCASSPGSSGGNEQFFGPGTRLTVL.

The V and J genes are TRBV30 and TRBJ1-2; no clear D. From germline, CDR1 is GTSNPN and CDR2 SVGIG (reference sequence). The germline V and J ends were trimmed by 2 bases and 11 bases, with 15 bases remaining between them. CDR3 length equals 12 residues. In DNA form, the CDR3 reads TGTGCCTGGAGTCGGAGGGCATACAGTTACACCTTC. Protein product: CAWSRRAYSYTF. Full variable domain (rest looked up from reference TRBV30 and TRBJ1-2): SQTIHQWPATLVQPVGSPLSLECTVEGTSNPNLYWYRQAAGRGLQLLFYSVGIGQISSEVPQNLSASRPQDRQFILSSKKLLLSDSGFYLCAWSRRAYSYTFGSGTRLTVV.

The CDR3 reads CASSLAGRGDYEQYF. CDR3 coding DNA: TGTGCCAGCAGCTTAGCCGGACGGGGGGACTACGAGCAGTACTTC. The chain recombines TRBV7-9 with TRBJ2-7; 7 positions match TRBD2. This CDR3 has 15 residues. Germline CDR1 reads SEHNR; CDR2 reads FQNEAQ (reference sequence). Unmatched junction bases numbered 5, after V lost 0 bases and J lost 3 bases.

This sequence joins TRBV10-2 and TRBJ1-2; D is ambiguous. The V gene's germline CDR1 is WSHSY and CDR2 SAAADI. The CDR3 has 12 residues. The germline V and J ends were trimmed by 2 bases and 5 bases, with 6 bases remaining between them. CDR3 DNA: TGCGCCAGCAGTGAGCGCAGTTATGGCTACACCTTC. It yields the protein CASSERSYGYTF.

This clone was counted only a few times. V usage is TRBV9 and J usage is TRBJ1-5, with 7 nucleotides matching TRBD1. J was trimmed by 5 bases and V by 6 bases; bases with no gene match: 8. Germline V CDR1 and CDR2: SGDLS, YYNGEE. The CDR3 is 14 residues long. The CDR3, as DNA: TGTGCCAGCAAACGACAGGGTCGCGATCAGCCCCAGCATTTT. Translated: CASKRQGRDQPQHF.

The V gene is TRBV6-1, the J gene TRBJ2-5; 10 bases agree with TRBD1. J gave up 4 bases and V 3 bases, and 8 bases lay outside the gene matches. The CDR3 runs to 16 residues. Germline V CDR1 and CDR2: MNHNS, SASEGT. The CDR3 DNA reads TGTGCCAGCAGTGAGGGACAGGGGAAGGGGATAGAGACCCAGTACTTC. As protein: CASSEGQGKGIETQYF.

This chain joins TRBV7-9 and TRBJ2-7; TRBD2 is a possible D gene (5 bases). CDR1 and CDR2 from the germline V gene are SEHNR and FQNEAQ (reference sequence). V was cut by 1 base and J by 4 bases, with 8 bases left in between. CDR3 length equals 13 residues. CDR3 region: CASSLGPGYEQYF. In DNA form, the CDR3 reads TGTGCCAGCAGCTTAGGGCCGGGATACGAGCAGTACTTC.

V and J are TRBV7-6 and TRBJ2-1, with D possibly matching TRBD2 (6 bases). The V and J ends lost 5 bases and 5 bases respectively, with 16 bases between them. The CDR3 totals 15 residues. Per germline, CDR1 SGHVS and CDR2 FNYEAQ. The CDR3 DNA sequence: TGTGCCAGCAGCCCAAAACGGTCGGGGGACAATGAGCAGTTCTTC. Translation: CASSPKRSGDNEQFF.

The chain carries TRBV2 and TRBJ1-1; TRBD1 aligns across 9 bases. V lost 0 bases to trimming and J lost 3 bases; unmatched junction nucleotides: 8. The germline V gene has CDR1 SNHLY and CDR2 FYNNEI. This CDR3 spans 17 amino acids. The CDR3 sequence: CASSEALVRTGDTEAFF. CDR3 nucleotide sequence: TGTGCCAGCAGTGAAGCGCTTGTGAGGACAGGGGACACTGAAGCTTTCTTT.

V usage is TRBV7-9 and J usage is TRBJ1-2; the D gene is possibly TRBD1 (6 bases). Germline V lookup: CDR1 SEHNR, CDR2 FQNEAQ (reference sequence). V was trimmed by 0 bases and J by 5 bases, leaving 19 bases between them. This CDR3 spans 17 amino acids. CDR3 loop: CASSLAVGTLSGYGYTF. The CDR3 nucleotides are TGTGCCAGCAGCTTAGCGGTCGGGACACTCTCTGGATATGGCTACACCTTC.

The chain has TRBV9 and TRBJ2-7; 8 bases fit TRBD1. The CDR3 runs to 16 residues. Germline trimming cut 1 base from V and 0 bases from J; bases unmatched to any gene: 6. Looked up from germline, CDR1 is SGDLS and CDR2 is YYNGEE. As DNA, the CDR3 is TGTGCCAGCAGCGTAACGGACAGGGCAGCCTCCTACGAGCAGTACTTC. This sequence encodes CASSVTDRAASYEQYF.

This rearrangement joins TRBV9 to TRBJ2-3, with TRBD2 matching 10 bases. Germline V CDR1 and CDR2: SGDLS, YYNGEE. V trimming: 2 bases; J trimming: 0 bases; junction bases outside the gene matches: 9. The length of the CDR3 is 18 residues. The CDR3 nucleotides read TGTGCCAGCAGCGTTTCTAGCGGGGGAAAAATTAGCACAGATACGCAGTATTTT. Translation gives CASSVSSGGKISTDTQYF. Full variable domain (rest looked up from reference TRBV9 and TRBJ2-3): DSGVTQTPKHLITATGQRVTLRCSPRSGDLSVYWYQQSLDQGLQFLIQYYNGEERAKGNILERFSAQQFPDLHSELNLSSLELGDSALYFCASSVSSGGKISTDTQYFGPGTRLTVL.

The chain recombines TRBV29-1 with TRBJ1-1; weak D call: TRBD1 (6 bases). The length of the CDR3 is 15 residues. V lost 8 bases and J lost 6, with 25 bases in between. Per the germline V gene, CDR1 is SQVTM and CDR2 is ANQGSEA. CDR3 DNA sequence: TGCAGCAGCGCTGGACTTCTAAAGGCAGGGGCTGAAGCTTTCTTT. It codes for CSSAGLLKAGAEAFF.